This T cell receptor beta chain appears in the sequencing data of a study of cytomegalovirus exposure and HLA in healthy donors. Study results and limitations: According to a later analysis, most TCR beta chains associated with CMV appeared HLA-restricted. There were around 160 TCR beta chains listed as cytomegalovirus-associated. Presence/absence analyses assumed roughly uniform sequencing depth across donors, which may not hold. Other equally common chains were less clonally expanded than HLA-associated TCR beta chains, a later analysis showed.

Concerning this clone itself: Its antigen is still unknown.

A multiplex PCR was run with 60 Vbeta primers and 13 Jbeta primers. Clones were read by immunoSEQ multiplex PCR, and TCRdb kept only the in-frame ones, dropping some. The data contain 55,000 to 70,000 clones, roughly 85% of them singletons. The CDR3 is made up of 15 amino acids. Trimming left V 4 bases short and J 3 bases short, with 14 bases between. Germline CDR1 SEHNR, CDR2 FQNEAQ (reference sequence). The sample taken for sequencing was PBMCs. This chain uses TRBV7-9 with TRBJ2-3; maybe TRBD2 (5 bases). This sequence originates from a woman aged 25 to 45 in good health and CMV-seronegative. CDR3 DNA: TGTGCCAGCAGCTGGACGGGATTCGAGACAGATACGCAGTATTTT. Amino acid sequence: CASSWTGFETDTQYF. Based on the CDR3 plus reference TRBV7-9 and TRBJ2-3, the full variable domain is DTGVSQNPRHKITKRGQNVTFRCDPISEHNRLYWYRQTLGQGPEFLTYFQNEAQLEKSRLLSDRFSAERPKGSFSTLEIQRTEQGDSAMYLCASSWTGFETDTQYFGPGTRLTVL.